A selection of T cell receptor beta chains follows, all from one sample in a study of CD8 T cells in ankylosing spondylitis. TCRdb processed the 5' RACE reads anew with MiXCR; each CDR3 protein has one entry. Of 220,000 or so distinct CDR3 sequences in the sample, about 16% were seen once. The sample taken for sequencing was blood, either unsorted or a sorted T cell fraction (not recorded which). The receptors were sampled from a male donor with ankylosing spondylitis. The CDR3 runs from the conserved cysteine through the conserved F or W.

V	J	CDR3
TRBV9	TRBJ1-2	CASSEGTGAGYTF
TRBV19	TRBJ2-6	CASSIESDNPPGANVLTF
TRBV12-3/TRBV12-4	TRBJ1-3	CASSSGLGQSSGNTIYF
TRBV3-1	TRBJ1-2	CASSFDRGFYGYTF
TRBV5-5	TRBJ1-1	CASSLGQEAEAFF
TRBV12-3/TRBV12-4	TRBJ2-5	CASSNLIEEGPLQETQYF
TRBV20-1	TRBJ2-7	CSASGLAVAYEQYF
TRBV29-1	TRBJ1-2	CSVERGAIRGYTF
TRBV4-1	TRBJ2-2	CASSRNDANTGELFF
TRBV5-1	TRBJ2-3	CASLTGGSSTDTQYF
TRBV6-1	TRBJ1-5	CASSHQPTGNQPQHF
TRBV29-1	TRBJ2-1	CSPIDWDSNEQFF
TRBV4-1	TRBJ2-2	CASSLAGYPGELFF
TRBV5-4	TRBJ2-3	CASSSVQSTDTQYF
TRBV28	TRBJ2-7	CASSSALRDGSSYEQYF
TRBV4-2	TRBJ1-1	CASSQDWGQNLNTEAFF
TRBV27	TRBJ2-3	CATGGTDTQYF
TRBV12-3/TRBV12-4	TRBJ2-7	CSSSSGLVVNEQYF
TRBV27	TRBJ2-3	CASSLSPGLAGVDTQYF
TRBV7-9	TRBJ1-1	CASSNGDRLFTEAFF
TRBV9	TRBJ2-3	CASSEGLAGLTDTQYF
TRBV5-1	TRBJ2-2	CASSLAYEGAIPTGELFF
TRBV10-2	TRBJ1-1	CASSESPQGFTEAFF
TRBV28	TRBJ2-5	CASSLSNWGWEETQYF
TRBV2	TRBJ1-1	CASREDRGHGNTEAFF
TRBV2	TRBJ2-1	CASSEAQRGSSYNEQFF
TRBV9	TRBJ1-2	CASSAGRIYGYTF
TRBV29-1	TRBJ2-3	CSVGLPSTDTQYF
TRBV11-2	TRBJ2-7	CASSSAAGPSYEQYF
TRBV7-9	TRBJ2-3	CASSWIAGGPDTQYF
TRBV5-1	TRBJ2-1	CASSIEVSEAYNEQFF
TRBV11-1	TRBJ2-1	CASSGRDRGPPYNEQFF
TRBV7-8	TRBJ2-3	CASSLELAETDTQYF
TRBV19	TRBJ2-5	CASSIGRTSVETQYF
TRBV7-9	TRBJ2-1	CASSLMGERNEQFF
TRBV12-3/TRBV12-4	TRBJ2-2	CAICLPPMAKPGSGELFF
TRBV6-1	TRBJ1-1	CASSPGTDNTEAFF
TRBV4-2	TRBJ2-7	CASSQEGNAYEQYF
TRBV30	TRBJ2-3	CAWSQGTGEDTQYF
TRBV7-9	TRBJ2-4	CASSPGLDLLNIQYF
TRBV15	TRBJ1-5	CATSRDGVSNQPQHF
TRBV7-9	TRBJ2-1	CASSPHGSPEQFF
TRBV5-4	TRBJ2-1	CASSPELAGGNEQFF
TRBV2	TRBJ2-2	CASSEPPNTGELFF
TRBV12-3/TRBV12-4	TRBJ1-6	CASSLWQGDSYNSPLHF
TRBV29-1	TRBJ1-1	CSGRRTNTEAFF
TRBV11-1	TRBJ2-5	CASSSRLPATGTAETQYF